This TCR beta chain was sequenced for a study of shared clonotypes between healthy human individuals. Background on the study: CD8 memory received one plate per donor, CD8 naive two, CD4 memory three and CD4 naive three. Study findings and constraints: Between a few donors, naive CD4 clonotypes were shared at a level of around 5.2%. Clonotypes which were not shared had lower generation probabilities than clonotypes that all four donors shared. At large depth, rarefaction still showed sorted-subset sequencing to be incomplete.

Germline V gene lookup returns CDR1 MNHEY and CDR2 SVGAGI. V was trimmed by 0 bases and J by 6 bases, leaving 12 bases between them. CDR3 size: 15 residues. This clone came up once. Its antigen is not identified. Libraries were prepared by immunoSEQ multiplex PCR; TCRdb keeps only in-frame clonotypes and omits some of them. The sample lists about 2.4 million clones; approximately 92% were seen once. This chain connects TRBV6-5 to TRBJ2-1; D possibly matches TRBD1 or TRBD2 (5 bases each). The source material was naive CD4+ T cells sorted from blood. Subset reported: CD45RA+ positively selected. This sequence was found in a man aged 18 to 35 in good health. The CDR3 reads CASSYSGTAGNEQFF. CDR3 sequence (DNA): TGTGCCAGCAGTTACTCAGGGACCGCGGGCAATGAGCAGTTCTTC.